A selection of T cell receptor beta chains follows, all from one sample in a study of T cells after yellow fever vaccination. TCRdb reanalysed the 5' RACE reads using MiXCR and keeps one entry per CDR3 protein. This table has 620,000 or so distinct CDR3 sequences, approximately 16% appearing once. The sequences come from PBMCs, collected 5 to 6 days after the first yellow fever vaccination. These receptors all come from a young man who received the YFV17D yellow fever vaccine. Each CDR3 is given with its conserved first and last residue. D genes are given only for firm matches. Size values are once, few and many counts, or a class for expanded clones, and some rows have none.

clone_size cdr3_length d_call j_call v_call cdr3_nt cdr3_aa
few 13 - TRBJ1-5 TRBV30 TGTGCCTGGAGTGACGTTAGCAATCAGCCCCAGCATTTT CAWSDVSNQPQHF
few 13 - TRBJ2-1 TRBV6-5 TGTGCCAGCAGTTACTCGGTCGGAAATGAGCAGTTCTTC CASSYSVGNEQFF
few 13 - TRBJ2-7 TRBV5-1 TGCGCCAGCAGCTTGGAGGGGCTGGACGAGCAGTACTTC CASSLEGLDEQYF
- 16 - TRBJ2-2 TRBV7-3 TGTGCCAGCAGCTTAACAGACCGTACGAACACCGGGGAGCTGTTTTTT CASSLTDRTNTGELFF
few 16 - TRBJ1-1 TRBV27 TGTGCCAGCACCCTTTCGATGGGACACTTGAACACTGAAGCTTTCTTT CASTLSMGHLNTEAFF
- 15 TRBD2 TRBJ2-3 TRBV5-1 TGCGCCAGCAGGCCTAGCGGGGGGGCTCTGGATACGCAGTATTTT CASRPSGGALDTQYF
- 19 TRBD1 TRBJ1-6 TRBV7-8 TGTGCCAGCAACAAAAACAGGGGGCGACCGTACCCGTATAATTCACCCCTCCACTTT CASNKNRGRPYPYNSPLHF
few 15 - TRBJ1-1 TRBV27 TGTGCCAGCAGTTTCTCACTTAGTTCCCGAGGGGAAGCTTTCTTT CASSFSLSSRGEAFF
few 12 - TRBJ2-7 TRBV24-1 TGTGCCACCAGTGACCCCTCGGGCGAGCAGTACTTC CATSDPSGEQYF
many 16 TRBD1 TRBJ2-2 TRBV7-3 TGTGCCAGCAGTCAACCTAAGGGACAGGGGACCGGGGAGCTGTTTTTT CASSQPKGQGTGELFF
- 16 - TRBJ1-4 TRBV4-1 TGCGCCAGCAGCCAAAGCCAAGCCCCAACTAATGAAAAACTGTTTTTT CASSQSQAPTNEKLFF
few 14 - TRBJ1-1 TRBV9 TGTGCCAGCAGCCCACCAGCGGGTAGAACTGAAGCTTTCTTT CASSPPAGRTEAFF
many 14 - TRBJ2-1 TRBV7-2 TGTGCCAGCAGCTTTACTCCCGGAGGTTATGAGCAGTTCTTC CASSFTPGGYEQFF
few 14 TRBD2 TRBJ2-1 TRBV7-3 TGTGCCAGCAGCTCAACTAGCGGGGGGGCCTTTCAGTTCTTC CASSSTSGGAFQFF
few 15 - TRBJ1-1 TRBV20-1 TGCAGTGCAAGGGGGTGGGAGGGGATGAACACTGAAGCTTTCTTT CSARGWEGMNTEAFF
few 15 - TRBJ2-1 TRBV29-1 TGCAGCGTTGATTTACAGGGATCTGGCCACAATGAGCAGTTCTTC CSVDLQGSGHNEQFF
few 15 TRBD1 TRBJ1-1 TRBV24-1 TGTGCCACCAGTGTTGCCGGGACAGGGAACACTGAAGCTTTCTTT CATSVAGTGNTEAFF
few 13 - TRBJ2-5 TRBV5-1 TGCGCCAGCAGTCCCGAGACAGGTCTAGCCCAGTACTTC CASSPETGLAQYF
few 16 TRBD1 TRBJ2-7 TRBV25-1 TGTGCCAGCAGTGAAGCAGGGACAGGGAGATTGTACGAGCAGTACTTC CASSEAGTGRLYEQYF
- 13 - TRBJ2-5 TRBV5-1 TGCGCCAGCAGCTTTGAGGGGGAGGAGACCCAGTACTTC CASSFEGEETQYF
many 16 TRBD2 TRBJ2-7 TRBV5-1 TGCGCCAGCAGCTTGGCCGGGGCGGGGGATGGATACGAGCAGTACTTC CASSLAGAGDGYEQYF
- 16 - TRBJ1-5 TRBV27 TGTGCCAGCAGTTTATCGGGAACCTTGAGCAATCAGCCCCAGCATTTT CASSLSGTLSNQPQHF
- 16 - TRBJ2-3 TRBV29-1 TGCAGCGTTGAAGAGACGTTGTGGACTTCTGGAGATACGCAGTATTTT CSVEETLWTSGDTQYF
many 12 - TRBJ2-7 TRBV7-2 TGTGCCAGCAGCCCCTGGGACGGCGAGCAGTACTTC CASSPWDGEQYF
- 15 TRBD1 TRBJ2-1 TRBV6-5 TGTGCCAGCAGTTACGGGACAGGGTTAGGGTATGAGCAGTTCTTC CASSYGTGLGYEQFF
- 16 TRBD1 TRBJ1-1 TRBV20-1 TGCAGTGCTAGCAGGCAGGGGGCGGCCCTGGGCACTGAAGCTTTCTTT CSASRQGAALGTEAFF
few 14 - TRBJ2-3 TRBV5-4 TGTGCCAGCAGCCCTAAGGAGGGGGCAGATACGCAGTATTTT CASSPKEGADTQYF
- 16 TRBD1 TRBJ1-1 TRBV12-3/TRBV12-4 TGTGCCAGCAGTTTCCCCCCGGGACAGGGGGCCACTGAAGCTTTCTTT CASSFPPGQGATEAFF
few 18 - TRBJ2-6 TRBV5-1 TGCGCCAGCAGTTTATACGTTGAACAGCCCTCTGGGGCCAACGTCCTGACTTTC CASSLYVEQPSGANVLTF
many 15 TRBD1 TRBJ1-5 TRBV20-1 TGCAGTGCTTCACAGGGGTCCCGAGTTTGGCAGCCCCAGCATTTT CSASQGSRVWQPQHF
once 14 - TRBJ2-5 TRBV7-9 TGTGCCAGCAGCGCGGGACTTTTCCAAGAGACCCAGTACTTC CASSAGLFQETQYF
- 17 - TRBJ1-2 TRBV5-4 TGTGCCAGCAGCTTGGGGGTTGGACAGAACCTTTTCTATGGCTACACCTTC CASSLGVGQNLFYGYTF
- 14 - TRBJ2-1 TRBV7-2 TGTGCCAGCAGCTGGCCCCCACCCTACAATGAGCAGTTCTTC CASSWPPPYNEQFF
- 15 TRBD2 TRBJ2-1 TRBV4-2 TGTGCCAGCAGCCCTGGACTAGCCTGGTACAATGAGCAGTTCTTC CASSPGLAWYNEQFF
- 14 TRBD2 TRBJ2-3 TRBV29-1 TGCAGCGGCGACACTAGCGGGGGCGGAGATACGCAGTATTTT CSGDTSGGGDTQYF
few 14 - TRBJ1-1 TRBV20-1 TGCAGTGCTAGTACGGTTGATGGGGGCACTGAAGCTTTCTTT CSASTVDGGTEAFF
many 17 TRBD1 TRBJ1-2 TRBV4-3 TGCGCCAGCAGCCAAGATTGGCAGGGGGCTGTAAACTATGGCTACACCTTC CASSQDWQGAVNYGYTF
few 12 - TRBJ2-5 TRBV10-3 TGTGCCATCAGTCTAGGAGAAGAGACCCAGTACTTC CAISLGEETQYF
few 14 - TRBJ2-3 TRBV18 TGTGCCAGCTCACTGGGTATGAGGGGAGATACGCAGTATTTT CASSLGMRGDTQYF
few 14 - TRBJ1-1 TRBV4-1 TGCGCCAGCAGCCAAGATTGGGAGAACACTGAAGCTTTCTTT CASSQDWENTEAFF
many 17 TRBD2 TRBJ2-1 TRBV11-2 TGTGCCAGCAGCCCAAACCCTAGCGGGGGGTCCTACAATGAGCAGTTCTTC CASSPNPSGGSYNEQFF
few 14 - TRBJ2-1 TRBV7-9 TGTGCCAGCAGCTTGGACGGGGCATACAATGAGCAGTTCTTC CASSLDGAYNEQFF
- 12 TRBD1 TRBJ2-3 TRBV29-1 TGCAGCGGAGGGACAGCCACAGATACGCAGTATTTT CSGGTATDTQYF
- 17 TRBD2 TRBJ2-5 TRBV4-1 TGCGCCAGCAGCCGAACACCTAGCGGGGGAGACGAAGAGACCCAGTACTTC CASSRTPSGGDEETQYF
- 13 - TRBJ2-7 TRBV20-1 TGCAGTGCTCCTGACAGGAACTCCTACGAGCAGTACTTC CSAPDRNSYEQYF
few 16 TRBD2 TRBJ2-5 TRBV12-3/TRBV12-4 TGTGCCAGCAGTTTTTTAAGCGGGGGGGCACGAGAGACCCAGTACTTC CASSFLSGGARETQYF